This TCR beta chain was captured in a study of cytomegalovirus exposure and HLA in healthy donors. Whole-study results and caveats: A previous analysis found most TCR beta V segments productive roughly 87% or roughly 30% of the time.

This PCR relied on a set of 60 Vbeta primers and 13 Jbeta primers. Clones were sequenced by immunoSEQ multiplex PCR, and TCRdb holds only the in-frame ones, with some missing. Of 100,000 or so clones listed, about 80% are singletons. The V and J ends lost 5 bases and 3 bases respectively, with 16 bases between them. This CDR3 is 15 amino acids long. The V gene's germline CDR1 is SEHNR and CDR2 FQNEAQ (reference sequence). A remark on this clone: Its antigen is unknown. The same CDR3 arises from other DNA sequences in this sample as well.

V is TRBV7-9 and J is TRBJ1-2; D might be TRBD1 (5 bases). Sequencing input: PBMCs. The sequence was obtained from a man aged 35-49 years in good health and CMV-seronegative. CDR3 in DNA: TGTGCCAGCAGCCTAGAGGGCAGGGCTTACTATGGCTACACCTTC. Amino acids: CASSLEGRAYYGYTF.